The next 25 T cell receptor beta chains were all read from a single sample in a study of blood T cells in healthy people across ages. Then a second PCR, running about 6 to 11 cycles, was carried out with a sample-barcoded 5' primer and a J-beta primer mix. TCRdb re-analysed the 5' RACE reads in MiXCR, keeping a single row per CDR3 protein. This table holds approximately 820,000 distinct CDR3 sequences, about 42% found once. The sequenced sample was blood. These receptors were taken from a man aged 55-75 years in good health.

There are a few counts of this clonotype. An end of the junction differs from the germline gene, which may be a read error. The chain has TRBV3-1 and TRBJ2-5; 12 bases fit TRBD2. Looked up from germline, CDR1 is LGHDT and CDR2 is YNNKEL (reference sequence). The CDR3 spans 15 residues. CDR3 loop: CASSQDLAGGPLSYF. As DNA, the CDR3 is TGTGCCAGTAGCCAAGATCTAGCGGGGGGGCCTTTGTCGTACTTC.

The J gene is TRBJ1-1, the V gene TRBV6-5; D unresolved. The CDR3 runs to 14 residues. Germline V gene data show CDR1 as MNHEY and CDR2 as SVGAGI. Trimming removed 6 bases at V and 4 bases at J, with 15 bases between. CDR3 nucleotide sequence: TGTGCCAGCAGACCCCCCGCTCCGAGCACTGAAGCTTTCTTT. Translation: CASRPPAPSTEAFF.

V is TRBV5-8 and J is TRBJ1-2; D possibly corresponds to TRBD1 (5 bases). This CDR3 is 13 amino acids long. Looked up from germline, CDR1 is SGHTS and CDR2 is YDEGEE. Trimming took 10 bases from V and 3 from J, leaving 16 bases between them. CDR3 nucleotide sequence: TGTGCCGCCGGGGACGCTTATTACTATGGCTACACCTTC. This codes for CAAGDAYYYGYTF.

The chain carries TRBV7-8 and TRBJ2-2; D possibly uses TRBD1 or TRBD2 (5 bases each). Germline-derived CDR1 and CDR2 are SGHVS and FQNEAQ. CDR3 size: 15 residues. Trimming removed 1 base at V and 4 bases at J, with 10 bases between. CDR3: CASSLVVGTTGELFF. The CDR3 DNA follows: TGTGCCAGCAGCTTAGTAGTCGGGACCACCGGGGAGCTGTTTTTT.

CDR3 sequence reads: CASSPAPGYEQFF. The CDR3 DNA reads as TGCGCCAGCAGCCCAGCGCCGGGTTATGAGCAGTTCTTC. This chain uses TRBV4-1 with TRBJ2-1; D call uncertain. The V gene's germline CDR1 is MGHRA and CDR2 YSYEKL. The CDR3 is 13 residues long. The germline V and J ends were trimmed by 4 bases and 8 bases, with 12 bases remaining between them.

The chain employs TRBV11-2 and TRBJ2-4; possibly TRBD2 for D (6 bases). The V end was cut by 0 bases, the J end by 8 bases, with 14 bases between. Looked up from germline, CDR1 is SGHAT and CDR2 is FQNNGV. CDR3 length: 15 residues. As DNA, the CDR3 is TGTGCCAGCAGCTTAGATAACCCCTCGGGGGACATTCAGTACTTC. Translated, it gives CASSLDNPSGDIQYF.

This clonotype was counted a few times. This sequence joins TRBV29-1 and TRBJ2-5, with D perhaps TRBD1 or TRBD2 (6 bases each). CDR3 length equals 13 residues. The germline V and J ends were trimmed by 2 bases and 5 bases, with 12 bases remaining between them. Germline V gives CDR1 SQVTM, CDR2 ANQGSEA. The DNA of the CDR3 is TGCAGCGTTGAAAGGGGGGCCTTTGAGACCCAGTACTTC. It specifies CSVERGAFETQYF.

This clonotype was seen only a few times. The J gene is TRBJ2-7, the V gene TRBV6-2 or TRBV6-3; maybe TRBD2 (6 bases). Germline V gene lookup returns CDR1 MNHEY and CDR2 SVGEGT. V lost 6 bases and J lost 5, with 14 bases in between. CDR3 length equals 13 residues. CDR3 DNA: TGTGCCAGCAGGGGACTGCCAGTGGACGAGCAGTACTTC. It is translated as CASRGLPVDEQYF.

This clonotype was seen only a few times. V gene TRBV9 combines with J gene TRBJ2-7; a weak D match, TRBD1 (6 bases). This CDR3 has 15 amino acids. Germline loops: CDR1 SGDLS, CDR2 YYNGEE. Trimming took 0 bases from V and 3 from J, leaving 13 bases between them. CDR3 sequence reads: CASSVDGGSIYEQYF. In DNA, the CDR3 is TGTGCCAGCAGCGTAGATGGGGGCTCCATCTACGAGCAGTACTTC.

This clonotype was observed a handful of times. CDR3 amino acids: CASSHAPHRTGFSYEQYF. CDR3 sequence (DNA): TGCGCCAGCAGCCATGCCCCTCACCGCACAGGTTTCTCCTACGAGCAGTACTTC. The gene calls are TRBV4-3 and TRBJ2-7; D is possibly TRBD1 (5 bases). Germline CDR1 LGHNA, CDR2 YSLEER. The CDR3 runs 18 residues. V lost 3 bases, J lost 0 bases, and 21 bases lay in between.

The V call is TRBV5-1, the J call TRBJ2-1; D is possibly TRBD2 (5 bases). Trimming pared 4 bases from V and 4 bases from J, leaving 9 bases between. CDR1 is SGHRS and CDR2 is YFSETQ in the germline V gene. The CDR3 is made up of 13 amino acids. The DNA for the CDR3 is TGCGCCAGCAGCCCAACTAGTTACAATGAGCAGTTCTTC. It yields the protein CASSPTSYNEQFF.

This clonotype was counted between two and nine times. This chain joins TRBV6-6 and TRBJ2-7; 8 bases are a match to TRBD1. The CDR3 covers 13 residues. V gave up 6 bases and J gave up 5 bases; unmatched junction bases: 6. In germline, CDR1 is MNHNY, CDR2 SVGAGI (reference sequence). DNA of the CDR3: TGTGCCAGCAGCCGACCGACAGGGGACGAGCAGTACTTC. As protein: CASSRPTGDEQYF.

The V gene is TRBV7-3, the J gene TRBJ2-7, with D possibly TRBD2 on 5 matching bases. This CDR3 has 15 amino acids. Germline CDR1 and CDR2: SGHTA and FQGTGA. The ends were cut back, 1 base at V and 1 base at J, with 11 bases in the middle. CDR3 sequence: CASSLNGRGSYEQYF. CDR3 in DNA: TGTGCCAGCAGCTTAAACGGGCGAGGGTCCTACGAGCAGTACTTC.

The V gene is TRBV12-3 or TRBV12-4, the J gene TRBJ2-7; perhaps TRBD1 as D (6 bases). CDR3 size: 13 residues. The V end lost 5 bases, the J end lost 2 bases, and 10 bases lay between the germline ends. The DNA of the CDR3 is TGTGCCAGCAGTCGGAGGACAGCCTACGAGCAGTACTTC. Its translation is CASSRRTAYEQYF.

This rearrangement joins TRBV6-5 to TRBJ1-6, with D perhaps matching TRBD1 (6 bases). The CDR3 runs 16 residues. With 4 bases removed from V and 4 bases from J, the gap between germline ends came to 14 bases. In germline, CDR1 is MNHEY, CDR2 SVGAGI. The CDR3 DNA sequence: TGTGCCAGCAGTTCCGGGACAACCTCATATAATTCACCCCTCCACTTT. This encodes CASSSGTTSYNSPLHF.

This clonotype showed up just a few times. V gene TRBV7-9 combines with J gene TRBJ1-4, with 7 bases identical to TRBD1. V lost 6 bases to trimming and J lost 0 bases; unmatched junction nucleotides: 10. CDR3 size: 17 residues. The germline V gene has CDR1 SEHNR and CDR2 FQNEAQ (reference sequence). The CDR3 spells CASSEGEGAATNEKLFF. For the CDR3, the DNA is TGTGCCAGCAGTGAGGGAGAGGGGGCTGCAACTAATGAAAAACTGTTTTTT. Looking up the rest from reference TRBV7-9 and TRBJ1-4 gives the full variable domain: DTGVSQNPRHKITKRGQNVTFRCDPISEHNRLYWYRQTLGQGPEFLTYFQNEAQLEKSRLLSDRFSAERPKGSFSTLEIQRTEQGDSAMYLCASSEGEGAATNEKLFFGSGTQLSVL.

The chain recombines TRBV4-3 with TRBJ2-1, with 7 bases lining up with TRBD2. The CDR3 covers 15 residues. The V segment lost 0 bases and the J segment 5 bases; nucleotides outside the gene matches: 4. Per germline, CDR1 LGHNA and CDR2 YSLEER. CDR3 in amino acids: CASSQDPAGNNEQFF. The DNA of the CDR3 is TGCGCCAGCAGCCAAGACCCAGCGGGGAACAATGAGCAGTTCTTC.

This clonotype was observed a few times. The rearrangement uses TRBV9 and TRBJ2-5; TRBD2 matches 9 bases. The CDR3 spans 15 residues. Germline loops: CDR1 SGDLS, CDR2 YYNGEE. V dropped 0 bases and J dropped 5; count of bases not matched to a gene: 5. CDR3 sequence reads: CASSVGIAGAETQYF. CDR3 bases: TGTGCCAGCAGCGTAGGGATAGCGGGGGCTGAGACCCAGTACTTC. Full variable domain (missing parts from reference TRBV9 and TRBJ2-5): DSGVTQTPKHLITATGQRVTLRCSPRSGDLSVYWYQQSLDQGLQFLIQYYNGEERAKGNILERFSAQQFPDLHSELNLSSLELGDSALYFCASSVGIAGAETQYFGPGTRLLVL.

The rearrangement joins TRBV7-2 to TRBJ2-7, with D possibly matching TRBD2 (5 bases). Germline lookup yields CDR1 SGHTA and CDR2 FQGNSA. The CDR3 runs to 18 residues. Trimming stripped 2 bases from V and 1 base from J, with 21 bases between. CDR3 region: CASSLRGGGRSASYEQYF. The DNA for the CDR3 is TGTGCCAGCAGCTTAAGAGGAGGTGGCCGTTCAGCGTCCTACGAGCAGTACTTC.

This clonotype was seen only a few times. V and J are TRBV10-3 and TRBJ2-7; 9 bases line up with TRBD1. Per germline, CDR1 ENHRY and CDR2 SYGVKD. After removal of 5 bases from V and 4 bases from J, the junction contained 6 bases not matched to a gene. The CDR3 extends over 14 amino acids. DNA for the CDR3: TGTGCCATCAGTCTAAAACAGGGGGCTTACGAGCAGTACTTC. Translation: CAISLKQGAYEQYF.

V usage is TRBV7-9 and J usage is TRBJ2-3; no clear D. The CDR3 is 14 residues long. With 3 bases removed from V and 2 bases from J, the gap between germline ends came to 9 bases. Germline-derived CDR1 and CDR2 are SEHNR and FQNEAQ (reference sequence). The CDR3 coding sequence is TGTGCCAGCAGCTTTTTTCAGAACACAGATACGCAGTATTTT. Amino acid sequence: CASSFFQNTDTQYF.

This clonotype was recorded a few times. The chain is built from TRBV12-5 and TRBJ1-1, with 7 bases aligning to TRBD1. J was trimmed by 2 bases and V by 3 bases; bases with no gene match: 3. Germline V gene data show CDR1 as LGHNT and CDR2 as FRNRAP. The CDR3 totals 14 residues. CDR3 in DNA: TGTGCTAGTGGTTTTGGGGACAGAAACACTGAAGCTTTCTTT. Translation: CASGFGDRNTEAFF.

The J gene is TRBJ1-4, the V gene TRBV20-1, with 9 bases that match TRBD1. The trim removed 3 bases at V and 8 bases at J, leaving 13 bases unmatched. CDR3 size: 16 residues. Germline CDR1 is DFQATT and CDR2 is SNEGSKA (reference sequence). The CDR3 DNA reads TGCAGTGCTAGGTTATACAACAGGGGGCTTCGAGAAAAACTGTTTTTT. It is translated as CSARLYNRGLREKLFF.

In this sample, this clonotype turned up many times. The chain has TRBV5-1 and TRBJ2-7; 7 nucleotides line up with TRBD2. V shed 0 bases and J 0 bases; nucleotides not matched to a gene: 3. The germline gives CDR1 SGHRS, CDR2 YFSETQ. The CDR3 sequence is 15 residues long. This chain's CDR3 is CASSLAGGSSYEQYF. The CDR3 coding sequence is TGCGCCAGCAGCTTGGCCGGGGGGAGCTCCTACGAGCAGTACTTC.

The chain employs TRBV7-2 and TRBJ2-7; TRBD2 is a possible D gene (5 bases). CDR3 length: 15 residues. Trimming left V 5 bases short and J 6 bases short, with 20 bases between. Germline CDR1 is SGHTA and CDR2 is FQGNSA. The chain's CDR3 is CASSTPAGLEVEQYF. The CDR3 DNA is TGTGCCAGCAGCACCCCGGCCGGATTGGAGGTCGAGCAGTACTTC.